One and the same sample provided the 2 T cell receptor beta chains below, sequenced in a study of T-cell memory formation after mild COVID-19. One entry per CDR3 protein results from TCRdb running MiXCR on the 5' RACE reads. The profile covers hundreds of thousands of distinct CDR3 sequences, with roughly 22% appearing a single time and around 7.7% taken by the ten largest. Material for sequencing was PBMCs or a T cell subset sorted from them (not recorded which). These receptors all stem from an adult woman who had mild COVID-19 (a few samples of this study predate the infection). Cell type and time point are not known.

The rearrangement joins TRBV10-3 to TRBJ2-3; possibly TRBD1 or TRBD2 for D (5 bases each). Trimming cost V 4 bases and J 6 bases, with 14 bases left between them. Germline V gene lookup returns CDR1 ENHRY and CDR2 SYGVKD. The length of the CDR3 is 14 residues. CDR3 residues: CAISAGAVIDTQYF. CDR3 nucleotides: TGTGCCATCAGTGCCGGGGCGGTGATCGATACGCAGTATTTT.

The genes are TRBV24-1 and TRBJ2-7; D remains ambiguous. Germline V gene sequence: CDR1 KGHDR, CDR2 SFDVKD. V lost 5 bases and J lost 3, with 7 bases in between. The CDR3 covers 12 residues. The CDR3 loop is CATSGPGYEQYF. The CDR3 region has the DNA TGTGCCACCAGTGGCCCAGGCTACGAGCAGTACTTC.